This entry is about one T cell receptor (beta chain). This clonotype was observed at least ten times. Its specific antigen is unknown. Per-base qualities were not stored, and no clone one base away is much larger. Libraries came from 5' RACE. These reads were obtained on a NextSeq 500. To allow correction of PCR and sequencing errors, the TCR library protocol tagged every TCR cDNA molecule with a unique molecular identifier. The source study handled its data this way. TCR identification, UMI-based error correction and CDR3 extraction were all carried out with Decombinator tools. Expanded TCRs were defined as those above a frequency of 2 per 1,000, corresponding to the top 1% of the tumor frequency distribution. Renyi diversity was calculated using the R vegan package after each repertoire was subsampled 100 times to 5,000 TCRs. CDR3 similarity networks were constructed using string-kernel similarity of amino acid triplets, with links drawn between CDR3s whose pairwise similarity was above 0.82. Starting from the raw public reads, TCRdb applied fastp trimming at Q25, assembled clones with MiXCR and retained in-frame beta chains. Each CDR3 protein gets just one entry, which takes the most common genes and DNA from the rows behind it. The V and J calls and clone size come from TCRdb's table, not from the authors' own analysis. Across this sample there are some 54,000 distinct CDR3 sequences, with about 7.4% seen only once. The top ten hold around 38% of the sample.

From the cysteine up to the phenylalanine, the CDR3 has a length of 12 residues. Only CDR3 DNA is held: 36 bases, read in frame from base 1. The germline ends are 8 bases apart after V is trimmed by 6 bases and J by 4 bases. The germline V gene (reference sequence) provides CDR1 LNHDA and CDR2 SQIVND. This entry comes from a study of spatial heterogeneity in lung cancer (dated by TCRdb to the late 2010s). About the investigation overall: The donors were fewer than 90 patients from the lung TRACERx cohort who had early-stage, untreated non-small cell lung cancer. Both alpha and beta chains were TCR-sequenced in samples taken at surgery, namely 220 tumor regions, fewer than 80 matched nontumor lung samples and over 55 PBMC samples. Follow-up PBMC samples were sequenced whenever available, with a median time to follow-up of 2 to 3 years after resection. In non-small cell lung cancer, the study quantitatively compared TCR alpha and beta repertoires across several tumor regions, matched nontumor lung, and blood. Beta-chain transcripts were consistently detected in greater numbers than alpha-chain transcripts, which likely reflected higher beta-chain transcript abundance. Nonsynonymous mutation counts, determined by whole-exome sequencing of tumor tissue, were related to TCR repertoire features. In the raw uncorrected reads, each unique combination of TCR and UMI appeared more than ten times on average.

What the study reported, not specific to this receptor: Only about 14 patients were included in comparisons of baseline and follow-up blood repertoires. Ubiquitous expanded tumor TCRs showed up in blood more often at tumor resection than at routine follow-up. Confirming at a functional level the hypothesis that regional TCRs recognize regional mutations was considered to require additional single-cell paired TCR alpha and beta sequencing.

The time point label, read with the paper, signifies: blood at routine non-recurrence follow-up after resection. Without any cell sorting, TCR sequencing was performed on whole RNA extracted either from tumor and nontumor lung tissue or from cryopreserved PBMC samples. Patients were selected for TCR sequencing only if sufficient RNA was available from at least two tumor regions. This receptor chain uses TRBV19 and TRBJ2-3, with the D gene not confidently named. This receptor was taken from a female donor with early-stage non-small cell lung cancer. The source material was PBMCs, sampled at follow-up. The CDR3 has the sequence CASSTGADTQYF. The DNA sequence is given as TGTGCCAGTAGCACCGGAGCAGATACGCAGTATTTT.